Listed below are T cell receptor beta chains from one sample, sequenced in a study of OX40 agonist ivuxolimab in advanced cancers. Sequencing was performed with immunoSEQ multiplex PCR; in TCRdb, only in-frame clones are kept and a portion is missing. The sample includes some 50,000 clones, 82% of them seen just once. Specimen: CD4+ or CD8+ T cells sorted from blood, collected in a trial of the OX40 agonist ivuxolimab. The receptors here all came from an adult with an advanced solid tumor such as melanoma, head and neck, liver or kidney cancer. Both conserved end residues are part of each CDR3. A D gene is named only where the DNA matches it firmly. Clone size is not always given. Where it is, it says once, few, many or a class for expanded clones.

-	TRBV29-1	TRBJ2-5	-	TGCAGCGTTGAGTCCACAGGAAAGGTAGAGACCCAGTACTTC	CSVESTGKVETQYF
-	TRBV11-1	TRBJ2-3	-	TGTGCCAGCAGTTATGGGGGGCCGAGCACAGATACGCAGTATTTT	CASSYGGPSTDTQYF
-	TRBV18	TRBJ2-7	-	TGTGCCAGCTCACCAGGGGAAGCCTACGAGCAGTACTTC	CASSPGEAYEQYF
-	TRBV7-9	TRBJ2-1	-	TGTGCCAGCAGCTTAGCTTTTGACAATGAGCAGTTCTTC	CASSLAFDNEQFF
-	TRBV2	TRBJ2-3	-	TGTGCCAGCAGTAAAGACACCAGCACAGATACGCAGTATTTT	CASSKDTSTDTQYF
-	TRBV9	TRBJ2-1	TRBD2	TGTGCCAGCAGCCAGACTAGCGGGGGGTACAATGAGCAGTTCTTC	CASSQTSGGYNEQFF
once	TRBV5-1	TRBJ1-4	-	TGCGCCAGCAGCTTCGTCTCGGGGGCTGAAGAAAAACTGTTTTTT	CASSFVSGAEEKLFF
-	TRBV5-4	TRBJ2-2	TRBD2	TGTGCCAGCAGCTTCGTTAGCGGGGGAGACACCGGGGAGCTGTTTTTT	CASSFVSGGDTGELFF
-	TRBV7-8	TRBJ1-2	-	TGTGCCAGCAGCCCCGAAGGGGTTCGAGGCTACACCTTC	CASSPEGVRGYTF
-	TRBV30	TRBJ1-1	TRBD1	TGTGCCTGGAGTGTACAGGGGGCCACTGAAGCTTTCTTT	CAWSVQGATEAFF
-	TRBV28	TRBJ2-1	-	TGTGCCAGCAGTTTGGTGGATGAGCAGTTCTTC	CASSLVDEQFF
-	TRBV28	TRBJ2-3	-	TGTGCCAGCAGTTCCGCTCTAGGGGGGGGCCTTACAGATACGCAGTATTTT	CASSSALGGGLTDTQYF
-	TRBV6-1	TRBJ1-3	-	TGTGCCAGCAGTGGGACGGCTGGAAACACCATATATTTT	CASSGTAGNTIYF
-	TRBV6-5	TRBJ1-2	-	TGTGCCAGCATGCAGGGGAAGTATGGCTACACCTTC	CASMQGKYGYTF
-	TRBV7-8	TRBJ2-5	-	TGTGCCAGCAGCCCCGGGCGGAGCAATTTGGAGACCCAGTACTTC	CASSPGRSNLETQYF
-	TRBV5-4	TRBJ2-1	TRBD2	TGTGCCAGCAGCTTGGGGCATAGCGGGGGGGCAAATGAGCAGTTCTTC	CASSLGHSGGANEQFF
once	TRBV7-7	TRBJ2-1	TRBD1	TGTGCTAGCAGCTTAGCGCAGGACAGGGGGTACAATGAGCAGTTCTTC	CASSLAQDRGYNEQFF
-	TRBV7-7	TRBJ2-5	-	TGTGCCAGCAGCCCCGGACGGATGTACCAAGAGACCCAGTACTTC	CASSPGRMYQETQYF
-	TRBV11-2	TRBJ2-4	-	TGTGCCAGCAGCCCGAGCGGGGCCAAAAACATTCAGTACTTC	CASSPSGAKNIQYF
few	TRBV15	TRBJ1-1	-	TGTGCCACCCGAGGTAAGGGACTGGGCACTGAAGCTTTCTTT	CATRGKGLGTEAFF
-	TRBV6-1	TRBJ1-2	-	TGTGCCAGCAGTGAAAACAGTAACTATGGCTACACCTTC	CASSENSNYGYTF
-	TRBV25-1	TRBJ2-1	TRBD2	TGTGCCAGCCCGGGCCGCGGGGGGCAGAAGAATGAGCAGTTCTTC	CASPGRGGQKNEQFF
-	TRBV27	TRBJ2-7	TRBD1	TGTGCCAGCAGTTTCCGACAGGGGATGGTCTACGAGCAGTACTTC	CASSFRQGMVYEQYF
-	TRBV6-1	TRBJ1-2	-	TGTGCCAGCAGTGAGGGCGGACATATTAGCTATGGCTACACCTTC	CASSEGGHISYGYTF
-	TRBV7-2	TRBJ2-3	-	TGTGCCAGCAGCTTAATCCCCCGGGGGATACGAACAGATACGCAGTATTTT	CASSLIPRGIRTDTQYF
-	TRBV5-3	TRBJ1-3	TRBD1	TGTGCCAGAAGCTTGACTGGGACAGCAGGATTCAACACCATATATTTT	CARSLTGTAGFNTIYF
once	TRBV7-9	TRBJ1-4	TRBD1	TGTGCCAGCAGCTTAGGGACAGGGGATGAAAAACTGTTTTTT	CASSLGTGDEKLFF
-	TRBV4-2	TRBJ2-7	-	TGTGCCAGCAGCCAACGACTGGGGGAGCAGTACTTC	CASSQRLGEQYF
-	TRBV5-1	TRBJ1-2	-	TGCGCCAGCAGCTTGAATAAGGAGGGCTACACCTTC	CASSLNKEGYTF
-	TRBV5-4	TRBJ1-2	-	TGTGCCAGCAGCTTGGTGGGGGAGGTCGGGTATGGCTACACCTTC	CASSLVGEVGYGYTF
-	TRBV11-2	TRBJ2-2	TRBD1	TGTGCCAGCACCCCGACAGGGGGCACCGGGGAGCTGTTTTTT	CASTPTGGTGELFF
few	TRBV5-1	TRBJ2-7	TRBD1	TGCGCCAGTGGACAGGGGTCGAGGAACGAGCAGTACTTC	CASGQGSRNEQYF
-	TRBV7-2	TRBJ2-1	TRBD2	TGTGCCAGCAGCATTAGACTAGCGGGGAAACGTGAGCAGTTCTTC	CASSIRLAGKREQFF
-	TRBV15	TRBJ1-1	-	TGTGCCACCAGCAGAGTGGGGTCGATCACTGAAGCTTTCTTT	CATSRVGSITEAFF
-	TRBV15	TRBJ1-2	-	TGTGCCACCAGCAGAGATATCCGACAGACCCGCTACTATGGCTACACCTTC	CATSRDIRQTRYYGYTF